This is a list of T cell receptor beta chains from one sample in a study of cytomegalovirus exposure and HLA in healthy donors. Assay used: immunoSEQ multiplex PCR; TCRdb lists only in-frame clones, some missing. The sample yields approximately 75,000 clones, 84% seen once. Sequenced material: PBMCs. The source is a man aged 70 or older in good health and CMV-seropositive. Both conserved end residues are part of each CDR3. The D gene is left open where the match is weak. Expanded clones get a size class; other rows say once, few or many, or leave the size out.

TRBV28	TRBJ1-5	TRBD1	NA	CASRTTGGGNQPQHF	TGTGCCAGCAGAACCACAGGGGGAGGCAATCAGCCCCAGCATTTT
TRBV11-2	TRBJ2-1	TRBD2	NA	CASSFGTSGDNEQFF	TGTGCCAGCAGCTTCGGGACTAGCGGGGACAATGAGCAGTTCTTC
TRBV4-1	TRBJ2-3	TRBD2	NA	CASSQDFGGGVLATQYF	TGCGCCAGCAGCCAAGATTTCGGCGGGGGGGTTTTGGCCACGCAGTATTTT
TRBV5-1	TRBJ2-7	NA	NA	CASSLERVRDEQYF	TGCGCCAGCAGCTTGGAGAGGGTTAGGGACGAGCAGTACTTC
TRBV7-3	TRBJ2-7	NA	NA	CASSLTGGTYEQYF	TGTGCCAGCAGCTTAACCGGCGGCACCTACGAGCAGTACTTC
TRBV5-1	TRBJ1-2	TRBD1	NA	CASSLGADRAYGYTF	TGCGCCAGCAGCTTGGGCGCGGACAGGGCATATGGCTACACCTTC
TRBV19	TRBJ1-1	NA	NA	CATAGGNTEAFF	TGTGCCACCGCGGGGGGAAACACTGAAGCTTTCTTT
TRBV4-2	TRBJ2-7	NA	NA	CASSQGKGGNRHEQYF	TGTGCCAGCAGCCAGGGTAAAGGCGGGAACCGCCACGAGCAGTACTTC
TRBV5-1	TRBJ2-2	NA	NA	CASSFATNTGELFF	TGCGCCAGCAGCTTTGCTACGAACACCGGGGAGCTGTTTTTT
TRBV18	TRBJ2-7	NA	NA	CASSPPIGGPGYEQYF	TGTGCCAGCTCACCACCGATCGGGGGGCCTGGCTACGAGCAGTACTTC
TRBV4-1	TRBJ2-7	NA	NA	CASSQVVEVYEQYF	TGCGCCAGCAGCCAAGTAGTAGAGGTCTACGAGCAGTACTTC
TRBV7-6	TRBJ1-1	NA	few	CASSFRGGETEAFF	TGTGCCAGCAGCTTTCGGGGAGGAGAGACTGAAGCTTTCTTT
TRBV28	TRBJ2-7	TRBD1	NA	CASSSGGFGNEQYF	TGTGCCAGCAGTTCAGGGGGCTTTGGGAACGAGCAGTACTTC
TRBV2	TRBJ1-1	TRBD1	few	CASSRQGTQGTEAFF	TGTGCCAGCTCCCGACAGGGGACGCAAGGTACTGAAGCTTTCTTT
TRBV5-6	TRBJ2-7	NA	NA	CASSLDYSYEQYF	TGTGCCAGCAGCTTGGACTACTCCTACGAGCAGTACTTC
TRBV11-2	TRBJ2-3	TRBD2	few	CASSPVGERDTDTQYF	TGTGCCAGCAGCCCGGTCGGGGAGCGGGACACAGATACGCAGTATTTT
TRBV5-6	TRBJ2-3	TRBD2	NA	CASSLSGRERTDTQYF	TGTGCCAGCAGCTTGAGTGGGAGGGAGCGCACAGATACGCAGTATTTT
TRBV29-1	TRBJ2-7	NA	NA	CSASRGSGTAYEQYF	TGCAGCGCATCGAGGGGGAGCGGAACCGCATACGAGCAGTACTTC
TRBV9	TRBJ1-4	NA	NA	CASSVAFTTNEKLFF	TGTGCCAGCAGCGTAGCTTTTACAACTAATGAAAAACTGTTTTTT
TRBV10-3	TRBJ2-3	NA	NA	CAITTHQGSTDTQYF	TGTGCCATCACTACACATCAGGGATCCACAGATACGCAGTATTTT
TRBV5-1	TRBJ2-1	TRBD2	once	CASSLVRGGRNNEQFF	TGCGCCAGCAGCTTGGTCCGGGGGGGCCGGAACAATGAGCAGTTCTTC
TRBV28	TRBJ1-1	NA	NA	CASSLRTVGTEAFF	TGTGCCAGCAGTTTAAGGACTGTTGGCACTGAAGCTTTCTTT
TRBV28	TRBJ2-5	NA	once	CASSLGGQETQYF	TGTGCCAGCAGTTTGGGGGGCCAAGAGACCCAGTACTTC
TRBV5-1	TRBJ1-6	TRBD1	once	CASSQDGTGRNSPLHF	TGCGCCAGCAGCCAGGATGGGACAGGGAGAAATTCACCCCTCCACTTT
TRBV12-5	TRBJ2-6	NA	NA	CASGVQVQSSGANVLTF	TGTGCTAGTGGTGTACAGGTGCAGAGCTCTGGGGCCAACGTCCTGACTTTC
TRBV27	TRBJ2-7	TRBD2	NA	CASSGGGLAGGEQYF	TGTGCCAGCAGTGGAGGGGGACTAGCGGGTGGCGAGCAGTACTTC
TRBV10-3	TRBJ2-3	NA	NA	CAIGESSGRTDTQYF	TGTGCCATCGGTGAGTCAAGTGGGAGAACAGATACGCAGTATTTT
TRBV7-2	TRBJ1-5	NA	NA	CASSLYNQPQHF	TGTGCCAGCAGCCTTTACAATCAGCCCCAGCATTTT
TRBV4-3	TRBJ2-1	NA	NA	CASSQDFRDNEQFF	TGCGCCAGCAGCCAAGATTTCAGGGACAATGAGCAGTTCTTC
TRBV7-2	TRBJ1-1	NA	NA	CASSLSSGNTEAFF	TGTGCCAGCAGCTTAAGTTCAGGGAACACTGAAGCTTTCTTT
TRBV4-3	TRBJ2-1	TRBD1	NA	CASSPRTGAGNEQFF	TGCGCCAGCAGCCCGAGGACAGGGGCTGGCAATGAGCAGTTCTTC
TRBV6-1	TRBJ1-5	NA	NA	CASSEARVGNQPQHF	TGTGCCAGCAGTGAAGCCAGGGTGGGCAATCAGCCCCAGCATTTT
TRBV18	TRBJ1-1	NA	once	CASSPLGGNTEAFF	TGTGCCAGCTCACCCCTCGGGGGGAACACTGAAGCTTTCTTT
TRBV18	TRBJ2-3	NA	NA	CASSPRDYTNLHGTDTQYF	TGTGCCAGCTCACCTCGGGATTACACAAACTTACACGGCACAGATACGCAGTATTTT
TRBV7-8	TRBJ1-5	NA	once	CASSRGLDVNQPQHF	TGTGCCAGCAGCCGGGGACTGGATGTCAATCAGCCCCAGCATTTT
TRBV2	TRBJ1-1	NA	few	CASSGGPEAFF	TGTGCCAGCAGTGGAGGGCCGGAAGCTTTCTTT
TRBV7-3	TRBJ1-6	NA	NA	CASSLTGDISSPLHF	TGTGCCAGCAGCTTAACAGGGGACATTTCCTCACCCCTCCACTTT
TRBV28	TRBJ1-1	TRBD1	NA	CASSAGTGLGNTEAFF	TGTGCCAGCAGTGCCGGGACAGGGTTAGGGAACACTGAAGCTTTCTTT
TRBV7-8	TRBJ1-1	TRBD1	NA	CASSIDGTGGTEAFF	TGTGCCAGCAGCATCGATGGGACAGGGGGCACTGAAGCTTTCTTT
TRBV5-1	TRBJ2-1	TRBD2	NA	CASSLLAGLPTNEQFF	TGCGCCAGCAGCTTACTAGCGGGTCTTCCTACTAATGAGCAGTTCTTC
TRBV5-1	TRBJ2-3	NA	NA	CASSLGALTDTQYF	TGCGCCAGCAGCTTGGGGGCACTCACAGATACGCAGTATTTT
TRBV5-4	TRBJ2-5	TRBD2	NA	CASSLGLAGLEETQYF	TGTGCCAGCAGCTTAGGACTAGCGGGACTAGAAGAGACCCAGTACTTC
TRBV5-4	TRBJ2-7	TRBD1	NA	CASSLGAGTALYEQYF	TGTGCCAGCAGCTTGGGGGCCGGGACAGCTTTGTACGAGCAGTACTTC
TRBV5-6	TRBJ2-1	TRBD2	few	CASSYGLAGGRFYNEQFF	TGTGCCAGCAGCTACGGTTTAGCGGGAGGTAGGTTTTACAATGAGCAGTTCTTC
TRBV6-1	TRBJ1-5	NA	NA	CASSEPLGGQPQHF	TGTGCCAGCAGTGAACCGTTGGGAGGACAGCCCCAGCATTTT
TRBV30	TRBJ1-6	NA	NA	CAWSLPGQTTSPLHF	TGTGCCTGGAGTCTCCCGGGACAAACAACCTCACCCCTCCACTTT
TRBV30	TRBJ1-2	TRBD1	NA	CALQGISDYGYTF	TGTGCCTTACAGGGGATTAGCGACTATGGCTACACCTTC
TRBV6-1	TRBJ2-7	TRBD1	NA	CASSENRGFYEQYF	TGTGCCAGCAGTGAAAACAGGGGCTTCTACGAGCAGTACTTC
TRBV29-1	TRBJ2-1	TRBD2	NA	CSELAGGYNEQFF	TGCAGCGAATTAGCGGGAGGGTACAATGAGCAGTTCTTC
TRBV30	TRBJ2-3	NA	NA	CAWSGDPWGQGDTQYF	TGTGCCTGGAGTGGGGACCCTTGGGGGCAAGGGGATACGCAGTATTTT
TRBV25-1	TRBJ2-5	NA	NA	CASRPSSQGETQYF	TGTGCCAGCCGACCCTCCAGCCAGGGTGAGACCCAGTACTTC
TRBV7-3	TRBJ2-1	NA	once	CASSLDRNNEQFF	TGTGCCAGCAGCCTTGACAGAAACAATGAGCAGTTCTTC
TRBV28	TRBJ2-3	NA	NA	CASRPSGPDTQYF	TGTGCCAGCAGACCTTCGGGTCCAGATACGCAGTATTTT
TRBV7-9	TRBJ2-2	TRBD1	once	CASSDRTGITGELFF	TGTGCCAGCAGCGACCGGACAGGGATAACCGGGGAGCTGTTTTTT